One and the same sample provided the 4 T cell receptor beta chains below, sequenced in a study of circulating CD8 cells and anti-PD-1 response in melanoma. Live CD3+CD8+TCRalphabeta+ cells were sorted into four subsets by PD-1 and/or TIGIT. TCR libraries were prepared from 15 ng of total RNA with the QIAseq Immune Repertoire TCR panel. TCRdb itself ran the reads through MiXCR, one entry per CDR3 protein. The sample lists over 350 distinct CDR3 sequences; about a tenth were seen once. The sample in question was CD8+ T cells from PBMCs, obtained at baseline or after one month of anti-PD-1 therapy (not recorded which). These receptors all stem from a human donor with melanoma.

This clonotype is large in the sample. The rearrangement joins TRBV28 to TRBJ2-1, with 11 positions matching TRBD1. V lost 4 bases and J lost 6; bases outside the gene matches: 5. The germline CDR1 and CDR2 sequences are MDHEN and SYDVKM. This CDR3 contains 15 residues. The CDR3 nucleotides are TGTGCCAGCAGTTGGACAGGGGGCATGGGCAATGAGCAGTTCTTC. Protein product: CASSWTGGMGNEQFF.

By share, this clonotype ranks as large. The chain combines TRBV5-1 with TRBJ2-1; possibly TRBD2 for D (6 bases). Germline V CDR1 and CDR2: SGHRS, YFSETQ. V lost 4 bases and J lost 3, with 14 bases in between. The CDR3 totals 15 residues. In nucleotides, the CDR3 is TGCGCCAGCAGCGCGTGGGACTCCGGCTACAATGAGCAGTTCTTC. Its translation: CASSAWDSGYNEQFF.

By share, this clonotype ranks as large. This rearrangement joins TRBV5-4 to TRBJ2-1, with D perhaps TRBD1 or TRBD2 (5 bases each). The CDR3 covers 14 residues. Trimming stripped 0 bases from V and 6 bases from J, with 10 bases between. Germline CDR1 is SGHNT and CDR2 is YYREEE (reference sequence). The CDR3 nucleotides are TGTGCCAGCAGCTTGGCCCGGGGCGGCAATGAGCAGTTCTTC. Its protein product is CASSLARGGNEQFF.

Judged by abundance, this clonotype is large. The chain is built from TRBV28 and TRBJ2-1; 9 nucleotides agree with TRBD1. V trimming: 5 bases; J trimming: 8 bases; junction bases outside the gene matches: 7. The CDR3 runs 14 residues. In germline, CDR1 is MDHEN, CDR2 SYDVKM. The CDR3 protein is CASSAKTGGDEQFF. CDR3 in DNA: TGTGCCAGCAGTGCAAAGACAGGGGGGGATGAGCAGTTCTTC.